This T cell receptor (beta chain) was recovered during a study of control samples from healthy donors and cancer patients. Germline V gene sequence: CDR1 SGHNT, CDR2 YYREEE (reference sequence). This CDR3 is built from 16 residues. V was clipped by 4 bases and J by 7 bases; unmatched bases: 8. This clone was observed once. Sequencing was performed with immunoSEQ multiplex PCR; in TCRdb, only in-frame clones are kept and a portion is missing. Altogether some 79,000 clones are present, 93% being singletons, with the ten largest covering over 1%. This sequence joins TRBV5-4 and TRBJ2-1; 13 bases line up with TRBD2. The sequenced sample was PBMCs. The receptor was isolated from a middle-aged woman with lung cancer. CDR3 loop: CASSLKTSGGYNEQFF. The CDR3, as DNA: TGTGCCAGCAGCCTAAAGACTAGCGGGGGGTATAATGAGCAGTTCTTC.